The rows below give T cell receptor beta chains drawn from one sample of a study of circulating and synovial CD4+ cells in juvenile arthritis. Produced via immunoSEQ multiplex PCR; TCRdb's table is partial and in-frame only. The sample has over 2,000 clones; about nine tenths are singletons. The specimen was HLA-DR+ CD4+ T cells from blood. These receptor sequences come from a human donor with juvenile idiopathic arthritis. Each CDR3 is given with its conserved first and last residue. Fields, in order: J gene, clone size, D gene, V gene, CDR3 DNA, CDR3 protein. D genes are given only for firm matches. Size is omitted from some rows. Given values are once, few, many or a class for expanded clones.

TRBJ2-1	-	TRBD2	TRBV6-9	TGTGCCAGCACCTTACAGGGACTAGCGGGGGGGCATGAGCAGTTCTTC	CASTLQGLAGGHEQFF
TRBJ1-5	-	-	TRBV5-6	TGTGCCAGCAGCTTGGACGCAGAGCCCCAGCATTTT	CASSLDAEPQHF
TRBJ2-7	-	-	TRBV5-5	TGTGCCAGCAGCTTGAGCACCTCCTACGAGCAGTACTTC	CASSLSTSYEQYF
TRBJ1-2	-	-	TRBV7-2	TGTGCCAGCAGCTTAGCGGGGCAGGGAAAGGGTGGCTACACCTTC	CASSLAGQGKGGYTF
TRBJ2-4	-	-	TRBV5-1	TGCGCCAGCAGCTCCGGGGAAAACATTCAGTACTTC	CASSSGENIQYF
TRBJ2-7	-	-	TRBV27	TGTGCCAGCATTCTTCGGACCCGAGGGCGGTACGAGCAGTACTTC	CASILRTRGRYEQYF
TRBJ2-3	once	TRBD2	TRBV6-5	TGTGCCAGCAAAAGGACTAGTCAGGATACGCAGTATTTT	CASKRTSQDTQYF
TRBJ2-2	-	-	TRBV19	TGTGCCAGTAGGACGGGAACAGGGTCCGGGGAGCTGTTTTTT	CASRTGTGSGELFF
TRBJ2-1	-	TRBD2	TRBV18	TGTGCCAGCTCACCAGAGGCGGGGGGGAAGTTCTTC	CASSPEAGGKFF
TRBJ1-1	-	-	TRBV10-3	TGTGCCATCAGTGAGAGGGCAGGGGCGAACACTGAAGCTTTCTTT	CAISERAGANTEAFF
TRBJ1-1	-	TRBD1	TRBV5-1	TGCGCCAGCAGCTGGGAAGGACAGGTTAACACTGAAGCTTTCTTT	CASSWEGQVNTEAFF
TRBJ2-6	-	-	TRBV5-6	TGTGCCAGCAATCCCAATGGAGGGCCTGGGGCCAACGTCCTGACTTTC	CASNPNGGPGANVLTF
TRBJ2-5	-	-	TRBV9	TGTGCCAGCAGCAAAACCCCTCGCGGACAAGAGACCCAGTACTTC	CASSKTPRGQETQYF
TRBJ1-1	-	-	TRBV18	TGTGCCAGCTCACCATGGGCCAAGAACACTGAAGCTTTCTTT	CASSPWAKNTEAFF
TRBJ2-3	-	-	TRBV6-1	TGTGCCAGCAGTGAATCGGTCACAGATACGCAGTATTTT	CASSESVTDTQYF
TRBJ2-7	-	TRBD1	TRBV19	TGTGCCAGTAGTACGTCCCGGGACAGGGGGCGCATGTCCTACGAGCAGTACTTC	CASSTSRDRGRMSYEQYF
TRBJ2-6	few	-	TRBV5-6	TGTGCCAGCAGCCTATGGTACTCTGGGGCCAACGTCCTGACTTTC	CASSLWYSGANVLTF
TRBJ1-4	-	TRBD1	TRBV7-2	TGTGCCAGCAGCCCTAAATTCGAATTGGGACAGTCGAGTGAAAAACTGTTTTTT	CASSPKFELGQSSEKLFF
TRBJ2-2	-	TRBD2	TRBV4-1	TGCGCCAGCAGCCAGATGGGACTAGCGAGAGGCACCGGGGAGCTGTTTTTT	CASSQMGLARGTGELFF
TRBJ1-1	once	-	TRBV10-3	TGTGCCATCAGTGAGTCGCTCCCAGGGGTACTCCCCACTGAAGCTTTCTTT	CAISESLPGVLPTEAFF
TRBJ2-7	-	-	TRBV5-1	TGCGCCAGCAGCTTGTTGGGGGGGGCGCAATACGAGCAGTACTTC	CASSLLGGAQYEQYF
TRBJ2-1	-	TRBD2	TRBV29-1	TGCAGCGTTGCGGTAGGGCTAGCGGGGGGCTACCAGTTCTTC	CSVAVGLAGGYQFF
TRBJ1-5	few	-	TRBV6-5	TGTGCCAGCGGAAAGACAGGTCAGCCCCAGCATTTT	CASGKTGQPQHF
TRBJ1-3	-	-	TRBV5-5	TGTGCCAGCAGCTTGGCCGGGGCAGGGGAAAACACCATATATTTT	CASSLAGAGENTIYF
TRBJ2-1	once	-	TRBV5-4	TGTGCCAGCAGCTTGGGCTTAGCGCGAACCTACAATGAGCAGTTCTTC	CASSLGLARTYNEQFF
TRBJ1-1	few	TRBD1	TRBV5-6	TGTGCCAGCAGCTTCGACAGGGGGCTTACTGAAGCTTTCTTT	CASSFDRGLTEAFF
TRBJ1-5	-	-	TRBV10-3	TGTGCCATCAGTGAGTTAGGGGGAAGTAATCAGCCCCAGCATTTT	CAISELGGSNQPQHF
TRBJ2-6	-	-	TRBV5-8	TGTGCCAGCAGCTTGGGCCAGGGGGGCGCCAACGTCCTGACTTTC	CASSLGQGGANVLTF
TRBJ1-4	-	-	TRBV4-3	TGCGCCAGCAGCCAAGGCTTCTGGGGGGGGCCTAGTACGGTTAGGTTTTTT	CASSQGFWGGPSTVRFF
TRBJ2-5	-	TRBD2	TRBV4-1	TGCGCCAGCAGCCAAGCTACAGCGGGGGGCCAAGAGACCCAGTACTTC	CASSQATAGGQETQYF
TRBJ2-3	-	TRBD2	TRBV5-1	TGCGCCAGCAGCTGGGGGGCAGCCTCTAGCGGGGGGGTCACAGATACGCAGTATTTT	CASSWGAASSGGVTDTQYF
TRBJ1-3	-	-	TRBV4-3	TGCGCCAGCAGCCAGGCAGGGGCATCTGGAAACACCATATATTTT	CASSQAGASGNTIYF
TRBJ1-2	-	-	TRBV15	TGTGCCACCAGCAGACCAGACCCCAGGGGAAATTTAGGCTACACCTTC	CATSRPDPRGNLGYTF
TRBJ1-3	-	-	TRBV30	TGTGCCTGGAGTGTAAAGGGGTGGGGAAACACCATATATTTT	CAWSVKGWGNTIYF
TRBJ2-3	once	-	TRBV7-6	TGTGCCAGCAGCTCTTCCTATACGCAGTATTTT	CASSSSYTQYF
TRBJ2-3	-	-	TRBV7-8	TGTGCCAGCAGCTATATAGGAGGAGCAGATACGCAGTATTTT	CASSYIGGADTQYF
TRBJ1-6	-	-	TRBV9	TGTGCCAGCAGCGTAGCGGGTAGCTATAATTCACCCCTCCACTTT	CASSVAGSYNSPLHF
TRBJ2-7	-	-	TRBV14	TGTGCCAGCAGCCAAGAGCGGGGATCCTACGAGCAGTACTTC	CASSQERGSYEQYF
TRBJ1-2	-	-	TRBV5-6	TGTGCCAGCAGCTTGGGTCGAGAAAACTATGGCTACACCTTC	CASSLGRENYGYTF
TRBJ1-2	-	TRBD1	TRBV6-6	TGTGCCAGCAGTAAAGAGACAGGGGGCGCTTCCCGTGGCTACACCTTC	CASSKETGGASRGYTF
TRBJ1-1	-	TRBD1	TRBV5-1	TGCGCCAGCAGCTTAGGAAACAGGGGGCACACTGAAGCTTTCTTT	CASSLGNRGHTEAFF
TRBJ1-1	-	-	TRBV2	TGTGCCACTGAAGATGATAGATCTGAAGCTTTCTTT	CATEDDRSEAFF
TRBJ2-2	-	-	TRBV5-1	TGCGCCAGCAGCTTTCAGGGGACCGGGGAGCTGTTTTTT	CASSFQGTGELFF
TRBJ1-1	-	-	TRBV7-2	TGTGCCAGCAGCCGGGGGAGGGTCTCTGAAGCTTTCTTT	CASSRGRVSEAFF
TRBJ1-2	-	TRBD1	TRBV4-3	TGCGCCAGCAGCCAACAGGGGGCGCATGGCTACACCTTC	CASSQQGAHGYTF
TRBJ1-2	-	-	TRBV30	TGTGCCTCCCCAGAAAACTATGGCTACACCTTC	CASPENYGYTF
TRBJ1-2	-	-	TRBV7-9	TGTGCCAGCAGCCCCCTGAGGACCTTC	CASSPLRTF
TRBJ2-1	-	TRBD1	TRBV7-9	TGTGCCAGTGGGCGGCAGGGGGCGACCTACAATGAGCAGTTCTTC	CASGRQGATYNEQFF
TRBJ2-5	-	-	TRBV7-2	TGTGCCAGCAGCGCCACACCGTCGGGAACGGCCCAGTACTTC	CASSATPSGTAQYF